These 26 T cell receptor beta chains originate from one sample sequenced in a study of T cell clusters in autoimmune cytopenias. One tube held mixed TRB-A and TRB-B primer pools for touch-down PCR. TCRdb reprocessed the multiplex PCR reads, keeping one entry per CDR3 protein, no DNA. The sample includes 2,500 or so distinct CDR3 sequences. Roughly 38,000 genome equivalents of blood DNA were amplified for TRB. The source material was peripheral blood. The receptor set was obtained from a human donor with an autoimmune cytopenia or autoimmune hepatitis (not recorded which).

This clonotype counts as medium-sized by frequency. This chain connects TRBV19 to TRBJ2-1; TCRdb picks TRBD2, but there is no DNA to check that call. This CDR3 has 16 amino acids. Looked up from germline, CDR1 is LNHDA and CDR2 is SQIVND (reference sequence). This chain's CDR3 is CASSLGLAGDRDEQFF.

This clonotype is medium-sized by frequency. The chain is built from TRBV6-6 and TRBJ2-1; TCRdb indicates TRBD2, and absent DNA this call remains unverified. This CDR3 region has 17 residues. The germline gives CDR1 MNHNY, CDR2 SVGAGI (reference sequence). CDR3 sequence reads: CASSYKQVPSSYNEQFF.

This clonotype is labeled medium-sized based on frequency. The J gene is TRBJ2-3, the V gene TRBV12-3 or TRBV12-4. The CDR3 covers 11 residues. The CDR3 reads CASSLMDTQYF.

The chain employs TRBV20-1 and TRBJ2-3; TCRdb gives TRBD2 as the D gene, but with no DNA this cannot be confirmed. CDR3 size: 16 residues. CDR1 DFQATT and CDR2 SNEGSKA come from the germline V gene (reference sequence). The CDR3 is CSARKGSSGGVDTQYF.

Measured by frequency, this clonotype is medium-sized. The V and J genes are TRBV7-9 and TRBJ2-3; TCRdb designates TRBD1, a call that cannot be tested without DNA. CDR3 length: 16 amino acids. The germline gives CDR1 SEHNR, CDR2 FQNEAQ (reference sequence). This chain's CDR3 is CASSSPGGTSTDTQYF. Full variable domain (outside the CDR3, taken from reference TRBV7-9 and TRBJ2-3): DTGVSQNPRHKITKRGQNVTFRCDPISEHNRLYWYRQTLGQGPEFLTYFQNEAQLEKSRLLSDRFSAERPKGSFSTLEIQRTEQGDSAMYLCASSSPGGTSTDTQYFGPGTRLTVL.

The genes are TRBV5-4 and TRBJ2-1; TCRdb calls TRBD2, which cannot be checked without DNA. The CDR3 runs 16 residues. CDR1 is SGHNT and CDR2 is YYREEE in the germline V gene (reference sequence). CDR3 protein: CASSLGTSGSYNEQFF.

CDR3: CASSQGGYGQYF. The V gene is TRBV5-1, the J gene TRBJ2-7; checking the TCRdb D call of TRBD1 is not possible without DNA. The CDR3 sequence is 12 residues long. Germline V CDR1 and CDR2: SGHRS, YFSETQ. Full variable domain (missing parts from reference TRBV5-1 and TRBJ2-7): KAGVTQTPRYLIKTRGQQVTLSCSPISGHRSVSWYQQTPGQGLQFLFEYFSETQRNKGNFPGRFSGRQFSNSRSEMNVSTLELGDSALYLCASSQGGYGQYFGPGTRLTVT.

Frequency places this clonotype as medium-sized. The chain recombines TRBV7-6 with TRBJ2-7; the D gene TCRdb calls, TRBD1, cannot be checked with no DNA. The CDR3 runs to 15 residues. Germline CDR1 is SGHVS and CDR2 is FNYEAQ. Here the CDR3 reads CASSAEWGQGYEQYF.

V and J are TRBV27 and TRBJ1-1; checking the TCRdb D call of TRBD1 is not possible without DNA. The CDR3 sequence is 15 residues long. CDR1 is MNHEY and CDR2 is SMNVEV in the germline V gene (reference sequence). CDR3 amino acids: CASSLSGGPPPEAFF.

The chain uses TRBV20-1 and TRBJ2-5; TCRdb reports TRBD2, a call that lacks DNA to check it against. The CDR3 runs to 17 residues. CDR1 DFQATT and CDR2 SNEGSKA come from the germline V gene (reference sequence). The CDR3 here is CSARGRGPSGGAETQYF.

By frequency, this clonotype is medium-sized. CDR3 sequence reads: CASSLAGQGLADTQYF. The chain combines TRBV5-6 with TRBJ2-3; TCRdb gives TRBD1 as the D gene, but with no DNA this cannot be confirmed. Germline-derived CDR1 and CDR2 are SGHDT and YYEEEE. This CDR3 is 16 amino acids long.

This sequence joins TRBV30 and TRBJ2-1; TCRdb indicates TRBD2, and absent DNA this call remains unverified. Looked up from germline, CDR1 is GTSNPN and CDR2 is SVGIG (reference sequence). The CDR3 has 15 amino acids. The CDR3 region is CAWPTSGGAYNEQFF.

Judged by frequency, this clonotype is medium-sized. The genes are TRBV14 and TRBJ2-1. The CDR3 is made up of 12 amino acids. CDR1 is SGHDN and CDR2 is FVKESK in the germline V gene. The CDR3 reads CASSQDWNEQFF.

This clonotype registers medium-sized by frequency. V and J are TRBV7-2 and TRBJ2-1; the D gene TCRdb calls, TRBD2, cannot be checked with no DNA. Germline V gives CDR1 SGHTA, CDR2 FQGNSA. The CDR3 is made up of 16 amino acids. The chain's CDR3 is CASSLMSLRTYNEQFF.

This clonotype is deemed medium-sized (0.01 to 0.1%) by its frequency. The chain recombines TRBV27 with TRBJ2-1; TCRdb gives TRBD2 as the D gene, but with no DNA this cannot be confirmed. The CDR3 has 13 residues. The germline CDR1 and CDR2 sequences are MNHEY and SMNVEV (reference sequence). The CDR3 here is CASSPTSEYEQFF.

This clonotype is classed as medium-sized (0.01 to 0.1%) by frequency. The chain has TRBV6-5 and TRBJ2-7; TCRdb gives TRBD1 as the D gene, but with no DNA this cannot be confirmed. CDR1 and CDR2 (germline): MNHEY, SVGAGI. The CDR3 sequence is 14 residues long. CDR3 region: CASSFGQGFREQYF.

The CDR3 here is CAISGRTGGYEQYF. The V call is TRBV10-3, the J call TRBJ2-7; lacking DNA, the TRBD1 call made by TCRdb goes unchecked. CDR3 size: 14 residues. Germline V gene data show CDR1 as ENHRY and CDR2 as SYGVKD.

By frequency, this clonotype registers medium-sized. The V call is TRBV6-2 or TRBV6-3, the J call TRBJ2-2; TCRdb lists TRBD2, though no DNA is available to test this call. Looked up from germline, CDR1 is MNHEY and CDR2 is SVGEGT. This CDR3 is 22 amino acids long. The CDR3 here is CASSYAGQGARGLAGGTGELFF.

The gene calls are TRBV11-2 and TRBJ1-2; TCRdb gives TRBD1 as the D gene, but with no DNA this cannot be confirmed. The germline gives CDR1 SGHAT, CDR2 FQNNGV. CDR3 size: 14 residues. CDR3 residues: CASSSQTGWNGYTF. Full variable domain (remainder filled in from reference TRBV11-2 and TRBJ1-2): EAGVAQSPRYKIIEKRQSVAFWCNPISGHATLYWYQQILGQGPKLLIQFQNNGVVDDSQLPKDRFSAERLKGVDSTLKIQPAKLEDSAVYLCASSSQTGWNGYTFGSGTRLTVV.

The CDR3 protein is CASSPPGGETQYF. The chain employs TRBV18 and TRBJ2-5. CDR1 and CDR2 (germline): KGHSH, LQKENI. The CDR3 runs to 13 residues. Variable domain in full (rest from reference TRBV18 and TRBJ2-5): NAGVMQNPRHLVRRRGQEARLRCSPMKGHSHVYWYRQLPEEGLKFMVYLQKENIIDESGMPKERFSAEFPKEGPSILRIQQVVRGDSAAYFCASSPPGGETQYFGPGTRLLVL.

This clonotype is labeled medium-sized based on frequency. V is TRBV6-1 and J is TRBJ2-1; TCRdb designates TRBD1, a call that cannot be tested without DNA. The CDR3 is 15 amino acids. CDR1 is MNHNS and CDR2 is SASEGT in the germline V gene. CDR3 residues: CASSDGQGAFGEQFF.

This clonotype ranks as medium-sized in terms of frequency. V and J are TRBV20-1 and TRBJ2-7. The CDR3 is 16 residues long. Germline V gene sequence: CDR1 DFQATT, CDR2 SNEGSKA (reference sequence). The CDR3 is CSALDFVRQNSYEQYF.

This clonotype is called medium-sized based on its frequency. This chain joins TRBV21-1 and TRBJ2-3. TRBV21-1 is annotated as a pseudogene. CDR3 length: 16 amino acids. CDR3 region: CASSKARYRLTDTQYF.

In terms of frequency, this clonotype is medium-sized. The chain combines TRBV27 with TRBJ2-3; the D call of TRBD1 rests on TCRdb alone, since no DNA is present to check it. The germline gives CDR1 MNHEY, CDR2 SMNVEV (reference sequence). The CDR3 runs to 17 residues. The CDR3 loop reads CASSPRTGWTSTDTQYF.

This clonotype is identified as medium-sized (0.01 to 0.1%) from frequency. The CDR3 loop is CASSYSKQGHDYEQYF. This chain connects TRBV6-2 or TRBV6-3 to TRBJ2-7; TCRdb selects TRBD1, and the lack of DNA leaves this call unchecked. CDR1 MNHEY and CDR2 SVGEGT come from the germline V gene. This CDR3 is built from 16 residues.

V gene TRBV20-1 combines with J gene TRBJ2-7; TCRdb outputs TRBD1, but without DNA this stays unchecked. CDR3 size: 13 residues. The germline V gene has CDR1 DFQATT and CDR2 SNEGSKA (reference sequence). The CDR3 region is CSAPGTDSYEQYF.